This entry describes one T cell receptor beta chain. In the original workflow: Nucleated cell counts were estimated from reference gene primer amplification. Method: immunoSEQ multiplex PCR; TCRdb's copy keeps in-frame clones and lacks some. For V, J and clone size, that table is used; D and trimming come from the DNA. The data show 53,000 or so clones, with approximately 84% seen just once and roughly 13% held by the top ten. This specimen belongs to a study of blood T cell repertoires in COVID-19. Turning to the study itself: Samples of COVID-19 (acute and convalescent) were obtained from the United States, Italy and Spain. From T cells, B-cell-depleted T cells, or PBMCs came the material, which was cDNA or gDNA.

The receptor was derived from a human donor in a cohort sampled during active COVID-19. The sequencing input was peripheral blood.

This CDR3 is CASSLPRTSGSSYEQYF. CDR3 DNA sequence: TGTGCCAGCAGCTTACCTAGGACTAGCGGGAGCTCCTACGAGCAGTACTTC. The chain links TRBV7-9 to TRBJ2-7, with TRBD2 matching 13 bases. CDR3 size: 17 residues. CDR1 and CDR2 from the germline V gene are SEHNR and FQNEAQ (reference sequence). V shed 2 bases and J 0 bases; nucleotides not matched to a gene: 4.